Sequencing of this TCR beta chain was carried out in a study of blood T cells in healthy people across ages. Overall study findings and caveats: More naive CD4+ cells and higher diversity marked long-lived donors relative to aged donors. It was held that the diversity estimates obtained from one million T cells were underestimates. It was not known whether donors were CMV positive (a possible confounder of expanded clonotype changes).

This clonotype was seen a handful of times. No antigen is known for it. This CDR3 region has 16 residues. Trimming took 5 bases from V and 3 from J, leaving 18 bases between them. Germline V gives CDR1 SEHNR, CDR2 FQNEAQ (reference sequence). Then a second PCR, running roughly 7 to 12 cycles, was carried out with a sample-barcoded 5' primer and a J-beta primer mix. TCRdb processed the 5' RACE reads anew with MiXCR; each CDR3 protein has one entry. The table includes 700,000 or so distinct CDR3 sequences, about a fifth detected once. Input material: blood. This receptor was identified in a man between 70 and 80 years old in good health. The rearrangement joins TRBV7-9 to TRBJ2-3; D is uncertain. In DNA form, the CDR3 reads TGTGCCAGCAGCCTAGGCGTCGCACCACATACAGATACGCAGTATTTT. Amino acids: CASSLGVAPHTDTQYF.